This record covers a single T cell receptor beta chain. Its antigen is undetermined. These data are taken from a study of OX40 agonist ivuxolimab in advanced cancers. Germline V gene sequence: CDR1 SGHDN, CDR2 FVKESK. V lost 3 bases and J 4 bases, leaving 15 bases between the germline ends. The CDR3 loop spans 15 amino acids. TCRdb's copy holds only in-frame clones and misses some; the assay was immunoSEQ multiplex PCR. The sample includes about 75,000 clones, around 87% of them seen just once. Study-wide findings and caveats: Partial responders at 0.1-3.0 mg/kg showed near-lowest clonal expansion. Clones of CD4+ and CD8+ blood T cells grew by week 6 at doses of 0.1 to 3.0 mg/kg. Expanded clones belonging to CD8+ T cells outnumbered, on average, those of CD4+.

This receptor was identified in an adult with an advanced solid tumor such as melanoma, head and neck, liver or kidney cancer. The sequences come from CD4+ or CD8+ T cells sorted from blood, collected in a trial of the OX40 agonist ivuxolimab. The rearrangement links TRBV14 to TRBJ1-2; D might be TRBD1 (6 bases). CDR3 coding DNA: TGTGCCAGCAGCCATCAGACAGGAACCGGCTATGGCTACACCTTC. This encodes CASSHQTGTGYGYTF. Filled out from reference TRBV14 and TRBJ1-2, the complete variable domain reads EAGVTQFPSHSVIEKGQTVTLRCDPISGHDNLYWYRRVMGKEIKFLLHFVKESKQDESGMPNNRFLAERTGGTYSTLKVQPAELEDSGVYFCASSHQTGTGYGYTFGSGTRLTVV.